The 18 T cell receptor beta chains in this list originate from one sample, sequenced in a study of blood T cell repertoires in COVID-19. Produced via immunoSEQ multiplex PCR; TCRdb's table is partial and in-frame only. Of roughly 150,000 clones detected, 76% appear once; the ten largest clones hold more than 3.5%. The sample consisted of peripheral blood. The receptors originated from an elderly woman with acute or convalescent COVID-19.

This clone appeared a single time. J is TRBJ1-3 and V is TRBV5-4, with a tentative D call TRBD1 (5 bases). Per the germline V gene, CDR1 is SGHNT and CDR2 is YYREEE (reference sequence). The CDR3 sequence is 15 residues long. Trimming cost V 0 bases and J 4 bases, with 11 bases left between them. The CDR3 coding sequence is TGTGCCAGCAGCTTGGGGGGCGCCTCAGGAAACACCATATATTTT. Translated, it gives CASSLGGASGNTIYF. Supplemented by reference TRBV5-4 and TRBJ1-3, the full variable domain reads ETGVTQSPTHLIKTRGQQVTLRCSSQSGHNTVSWYQQALGQGPQFIFQYYREEENGRGNFPPRFSGLQFPNYSSELNVNALELDDSALYLCASSLGGASGNTIYFGEGSWLTVV.

This clone was detected once. The V call is TRBV6-2 or TRBV6-3, the J call TRBJ2-1, with 8 bases that match TRBD2. Germline V gives CDR1 MNHEY, CDR2 SVGEGT. V dropped 6 bases and J dropped 6; count of bases not matched to a gene: 10. This CDR3 spans 15 amino acids. For the CDR3, the DNA is TGTGCCAGCAGCTCCCAAGCGGGAGTGGGCAATGAGCAGTTCTTC. As protein: CASSSQAGVGNEQFF.

V and J are TRBV7-2 and TRBJ2-7, with 8 bases that match TRBD1. CDR1 is SGHTA and CDR2 is FQGNSA in the germline V gene. The CDR3 contains 13 residues. V shed 3 bases and J 6 bases; nucleotides not matched to a gene: 4. CDR3 sequence reads: CASSFQGASEQYF. The DNA of the CDR3 is TGTGCCAGCAGCTTCCAGGGGGCTAGCGAGCAGTACTTC. Together with reference TRBV7-2 and TRBJ2-7, the CDR3 gives the full variable domain: GAGVSQSPSNKVTEKGKDVELRCDPISGHTALYWYRQSLGQGLEFLIYFQGNSAPDKSGLPSDRFSAERTGGSVSTLTIQRTQQEDSAVYLCASSFQGASEQYFGPGTRLTVT.

Here the CDR3 reads CASSLGQGAGNEQFF. For the CDR3, the DNA is TGTGCCAGCAGCTTGGGACAGGGGGCGGGAAATGAGCAGTTCTTC. The rearrangement links TRBV7-6 to TRBJ2-1; 12 nucleotides align to TRBD1. CDR3 length: 15 amino acids. With 3 bases clipped from V and 7 bases from J, the junction kept 4 bases outside the gene matches. From germline, CDR1 is SGHVS and CDR2 FNYEAQ.

V usage is TRBV25-1 and J usage is TRBJ2-7; TRBD2 matches 8 bases. Germline loops: CDR1 MGHDK, CDR2 SYGVNS. After removal of 6 bases from V and 2 bases from J, the junction contained 3 bases not matched to a gene. There are 13 residues in the CDR3. The CDR3 loop is CASSRAGAYEQYF. Here the CDR3 DNA reads TGTGCCAGCAGCCGAGCGGGAGCCTACGAGCAGTACTTC.

V is TRBV7-9 and J is TRBJ1-6; TRBD1 agrees at 10 bases. The CDR3 extends over 17 amino acids. J lost 8 bases, V lost 5 bases, and 12 bases had no gene match. Germline assignment: CDR1 SEHNR and CDR2 FQNEAQ (reference sequence). DNA for the CDR3: TGTGCCAGCAGCGGACCGGGACAGGGGAATTTCTATTCACCCCTCCACTTT. It encodes CASSGPGQGNFYSPLHF. The entire variable domain, with the rest obtained from reference TRBV7-9 and TRBJ1-6, is as follows: DTGVSQNPRHKITKRGQNVTFRCDPISEHNRLYWYRQTLGQGPEFLTYFQNEAQLEKSRLLSDRFSAERPKGSFSTLEIQRTEQGDSAMYLCASSGPGQGNFYSPLHFGNGTRLTVT.

V usage is TRBV10-3 and J usage is TRBJ2-3; a weak D match, TRBD1 (5 bases). Germline CDR1 ENHRY, CDR2 SYGVKD. The CDR3 runs to 11 residues. Trimming took 6 bases from V and 10 from J, leaving 11 bases between them. The CDR3 DNA sequence: TGTGCCATCAGAGATCAGGGTCCGCAGTATTTT. Translation: CAIRDQGPQYF.

The chain carries TRBV6-5 and TRBJ2-1; a weak D match, TRBD1 (6 bases). The CDR3 is 15 residues long. Germline-derived CDR1 and CDR2 are MNHEY and SVGAGI. Between the trimmed V and J ends, which lost 6 bases and 5 bases, there was a span of 17 bases. The CDR3: CASRLQGMLDNEQFF. CDR3 bases: TGTGCCAGCAGGCTTCAGGGGATGCTTGACAATGAGCAGTTCTTC.

This clone appeared a single time. The chain links TRBV11-2 to TRBJ2-5, with 14 bases fitting TRBD2. Germline V CDR1 and CDR2: SGHAT, FQNNGV. This CDR3 comprises 17 residues. Unmatched junction bases numbered 7, after V lost 1 base and J lost 6 bases. This CDR3 is CASSLVPTSGGAKTQYF. CDR3 in DNA: TGTGCCAGCAGCTTAGTCCCGACTAGCGGGGGGGCCAAGACCCAGTACTTC.

The CDR3 DNA follows: TGTGCCTGGAGTATAAATGAGCAGTTCTTC. Translation gives CAWSINEQFF. The rearrangement joins TRBV30 to TRBJ2-1; D is unresolved. Trimming removed 2 bases at V and 7 bases at J, with 3 bases between. The CDR3 covers 10 residues. The germline V gene has CDR1 GTSNPN and CDR2 SVGIG (reference sequence).

The chain employs TRBV10-3 and TRBJ1-2, with 7 nucleotides matching TRBD1. CDR3 length: 13 residues. Looked up from germline, CDR1 is ENHRY and CDR2 is SYGVKD. The J segment lost 3 bases and the V segment lost 5 bases, leaving 3 bases of the junction unmatched. CDR3 bases: TGTGCCATCAGTCCCGGGACAGACTATGGCTACACCTTC. It yields the protein CAISPGTDYGYTF.

V is TRBV19 and J is TRBJ1-5, with 9 bases lining up with TRBD1. This CDR3 region has 19 residues. Germline loops: CDR1 LNHDA, CDR2 SQIVND (reference sequence). The V and J ends lost 3 bases and 0 bases, in that order; junction bases with no gene match: 12. The CDR3 sequence: CASSIYRGQGPYSNQPQHF. CDR3 nucleotides: TGTGCCAGTAGTATTTACCGGGGACAGGGACCATATAGCAATCAGCCCCAGCATTTT.

The V gene is TRBV6-5, the J gene TRBJ1-6; D may be TRBD1 (6 bases). Germline V gene sequence: CDR1 MNHEY, CDR2 SVGAGI. CDR3 length: 13 amino acids. The V and J ends lost 8 bases and 4 bases respectively, with 9 bases between them. For the CDR3, the DNA is TGTGCCAGCTCAGGACAGTATAATTCACCCCTCCACTTT. This sequence encodes CASSGQYNSPLHF.

The CDR3 DNA is TGTGCCAGCAGCGTCAGGGACAGGCAGTACTTC. Amino acid sequence: CASSVRDRQYF. The gene calls are TRBV11-2 and TRBJ2-7; 7 bases fit TRBD1. Germline V gene sequence: CDR1 SGHAT, CDR2 FQNNGV. The CDR3 extends over 11 amino acids. Trimming took 5 bases from V and 9 from J; bases not matched to a gene: 4.

The chain recombines TRBV5-1 with TRBJ1-5; D is perhaps TRBD1 (5 bases). This CDR3 is 13 amino acids long. CDR1 and CDR2 (germline): SGHRS, YFSETQ. V lost 0 bases and J 11 bases, leaving 12 bases between the germline ends. The CDR3 is CASSLVGEGTQHF. The CDR3 coding sequence is TGCGCCAGCAGCTTGGTAGGGGAAGGAACCCAGCATTTT. Filled out from reference TRBV5-1 and TRBJ1-5, the complete variable domain reads KAGVTQTPRYLIKTRGQQVTLSCSPISGHRSVSWYQQTPGQGLQFLFEYFSETQRNKGNFPGRFSGRQFSNSRSEMNVSTLELGDSALYLCASSLVGEGTQHFGDGTRLSIL.

Only one count was recorded for this clone. The V call is TRBV7-8, the J call TRBJ1-2, with TRBD1 as a possible D gene (5 bases). The V gene's germline CDR1 is SGHVS and CDR2 FQNEAQ. CDR3 length equals 15 residues. V was clipped by 7 bases and J by 2 bases, with 17 bases between them. In DNA, the CDR3 is TGTGCCAGCATCCAGGGCTTCAGCATAAACTATGGCTACACCTTC. As protein: CASIQGFSINYGYTF. Combining the CDR3 with reference TRBV7-8 and TRBJ1-2 gives the whole variable domain GAGVSQSPRYKVAKRGQDVALRCDPISGHVSLFWYQQALGQGPEFLTYFQNEAQLDKSGLPSDRFFAERPEGSVSTLKIQRTQQEDSAVYLCASIQGFSINYGYTFGSGTRLTVV.

The chain joins TRBV1 to TRBJ2-3; TRBD1 is taken as the D call from the table, unchecked against the DNA. TRBV1 is a pseudogene locus. The length of the CDR3 is 19 residues. The CDR3 reads CTSSQDPEQGATLSDTQYF. CDR3 DNA sequence: TGCACCAGCAGCCAAGATCCGGAACAGGGGGCCACACTGTCAGATACGCAGTATTTT.

This chain's CDR3 is CASSLWRDPTDTQYF. In DNA form, the CDR3 reads TGCGCCAGCAGCCTCTGGCGGGATCCCACAGATACGCAGTATTTT. The chain carries TRBV5-1 and TRBJ2-3; possible D gene TRBD2, 6 bases. V lost 4 bases and J 2 bases, leaving 14 bases between the germline ends. Germline values: CDR1 SGHRS, CDR2 YFSETQ. CDR3 length: 15 amino acids.